These T cell receptor beta chains were read from a single sample in a study of blood T cell repertoires in COVID-19. Clones were read by immunoSEQ multiplex PCR, and TCRdb kept only the in-frame ones, dropping some. This table has roughly 460,000 clones, over 85% appearing once. Sequencing used peripheral blood. The receptors were gathered from a man younger than 35 with COVID-19, enrolled during active disease. The CDR3 runs from the conserved cysteine through the conserved F or W. The D gene is left open where the match is weak. Size is stated for part of the rows, as once, few or many counts, or as a class when the clone is expanded.

J gene,clone size,V gene,D gene,CDR3 DNA,CDR3 protein
TRBJ2-7,-,TRBV19,-,TGTGCCAGTAGTCCCCAGGGTTCCGAGCAGTACTTC,CASSPQGSEQYF
TRBJ1-2,-,TRBV19,-,TGTGCCAGTAGTATTTTTCAGCGGGGCCTTGGCTACACCTTC,CASSIFQRGLGYTF
TRBJ2-7,-,TRBV29-1,TRBD2,TGCAGCGTTGGTGGACTAGCGGACTACGAGCAGTACTTC,CSVGGLADYEQYF
TRBJ2-7,-,TRBV6-1,-,TGTGCCAGCAGTGACAGCCCGGGATACGAGCAGTACTTC,CASSDSPGYEQYF
TRBJ2-1,-,TRBV14,-,TGTGCCAGCAGCCAAAGGGGGGAGCAGTTCTTC,CASSQRGEQFF
TRBJ2-5,-,TRBV10-1,-,TGCGCCAGCAGTGATGAGGTCGGAGAGACCCAGTACTTC,CASSDEVGETQYF
TRBJ1-1,-,TRBV5-1,-,TGCGCCAGCAGCCGGGACACGGGCGGCGAAGCTTTCTTT,CASSRDTGGEAFF
TRBJ2-5,-,TRBV28,TRBD1,TGTGCCAGCAGTTCCACCGGGACAGGGAGGGAAGAGACCCAGTACTTC,CASSSTGTGREETQYF
TRBJ1-6,few,TRBV6-1,-,TGTGCCAGCAGTGATGGGGGCAGGTATAATTCACCCCTCCACTTT,CASSDGGRYNSPLHF
TRBJ1-1,-,TRBV27,-,TGTGCCAGCAGGGCGGCCTATACCACTGAAGCTTTCTTT,CASRAAYTTEAFF
TRBJ2-2,-,TRBV6-1,TRBD1,TGTGCCAGCAGTGAGACAGGGTTAATCACCGGGGAGCTGTTTTTT,CASSETGLITGELFF
TRBJ2-7,few,TRBV3-1/TRBV3-2,TRBD2,TGTGCCAGCAGCCCTCTAGGCACTAGCGGGAGCTACGAGCAGTACTTC,CASSPLGTSGSYEQYF
TRBJ2-7,-,TRBV4-1,-,TGCGCCAGCAGCCAAGACCTCTACGAGCAGTACTTC,CASSQDLYEQYF
TRBJ2-5,few,TRBV7-8,TRBD2,TGTGCCAGCAGACAAACGGGGACTAGCGGATCACAAGAGACCCAGTACTTC,CASRQTGTSGSQETQYF
TRBJ1-1,-,TRBV27,-,TGTGCCAGCAGTTTATCGTCCGGGGGCACTGAAGCTTTCTTT,CASSLSSGGTEAFF
TRBJ2-7,once,TRBV20-1,TRBD1,TGCAGTGCTAGTCACCGGGACAGGTCTTACGAGCAGTACTTC,CSASHRDRSYEQYF
TRBJ2-5,-,TRBV27,-,TGTGCCAGCAGCCCTGGGTGGGGGCAGCAAGAGACCCAGTACTTC,CASSPGWGQQETQYF
TRBJ1-2,once,TRBV4-1,-,TGCGCCAGCAGCCTTCGAGGCGGGATCCGGGATGGCTACACCTTC,CASSLRGGIRDGYTF
TRBJ2-5,-,TRBV3-1/TRBV3-2,-,TGTGCCAGCAGCCGCAGTCAGGGGACCGGGGAGACCCAGTACTTC,CASSRSQGTGETQYF
TRBJ2-5,-,TRBV5-1,-,TGCGCCAGCAGCCCAATCCGGGTGGAGACCCAGTACTTC,CASSPIRVETQYF
TRBJ2-2,-,TRBV9,TRBD2,TGTGCCAGCAGCGTACTAGCGGGGGTGAACACCGGGGAGCTGTTTTTT,CASSVLAGVNTGELFF
TRBJ2-3,once,TRBV5-4,TRBD2,TGTGCCAGCAGTTCCGGGACTAGCGGCACAGATACGCAGTATTTT,CASSSGTSGTDTQYF
TRBJ2-1,few,TRBV10-1,-,TGCGCCAGCAGTGAATCTAGGTCCGGCAATGAGCAGTTCTTC,CASSESRSGNEQFF
TRBJ2-1,-,TRBV19,TRBD2,TGTGCCAGTAGTATTATAGCGGGATTATCCTACAATGAGCAGTTCTTC,CASSIIAGLSYNEQFF
TRBJ2-2,-,TRBV10-3,TRBD1,TGTGCCATCAGTGACCGGGACAGGGGCCCCGAGCTGTTTTTT,CAISDRDRGPELFF
TRBJ2-6,-,TRBV19,TRBD1,TGTGCCAGTAGTAGGTCACAGGGGACCACTGGGGCCAACGTCCTGACTTTC,CASSRSQGTTGANVLTF
TRBJ2-5,-,TRBV4-1,-,TGCGCCAGCAGCCTAGGGACAACCCAAGAGACCCAGTACTTC,CASSLGTTQETQYF
TRBJ2-1,-,TRBV11-3,-,TGTGCCAGCAGCTTAGGCAATCCGGGATCAAATGAGCAGTTCTTC,CASSLGNPGSNEQFF
TRBJ2-3,-,TRBV3-1/TRBV3-2,-,TGTGCCAGCAGCCAGGCCCCCAAGACAGATACGCAGTATTTT,CASSQAPKTDTQYF
TRBJ2-5,-,TRBV15,-,TGTGCCACCAGCAGAGGGGCCTCATCGGAGACCCAGTACTTC,CATSRGASSETQYF
TRBJ1-2,-,TRBV5-8,TRBD1,TGTGCCAGCAGCTCGCCGGGACAGGGGGCGAAAGATGGCTACACCTTC,CASSSPGQGAKDGYTF
TRBJ2-7,-,TRBV6-1,-,TGTGCCAGCAGTGACCCTGGACAGCTCGCCTACGAGCAGTACTTC,CASSDPGQLAYEQYF
TRBJ2-5,-,TRBV7-9,-,TGTGCCAGCAGCTTAGATTGGAGCCACAAAGAGACCCAGTACTTC,CASSLDWSHKETQYF
TRBJ2-1,-,TRBV5-5,TRBD2,TGTGCCCCCGGGACTAGCCCGCCTGGCAATGAGCAGTTCTTC,CAPGTSPPGNEQFF
TRBJ2-3,once,TRBV5-6,TRBD1,TGTGCCAGCAGCTTGGCGGACAGGGTGTTAGATACGCAGTATTTT,CASSLADRVLDTQYF
TRBJ1-5,-,TRBV19,-,TGTGCCAGTAGTATCTGGACAGACTATCAGCCCCAGCATTTT,CASSIWTDYQPQHF
TRBJ2-6,-,TRBV15,TRBD1,TGTGCCACCAGAAGGGGGCCATTCACTGGGGCCAACGTCCTGACTTTC,CATRRGPFTGANVLTF
TRBJ2-7,few,TRBV3-1/TRBV3-2,-,TGTGCCAGCAGCCACCTCTCCTACGAGCAGTACTTC,CASSHLSYEQYF
TRBJ2-5,-,TRBV7-3,TRBD2,TGTGCCAGCAGCTCACTAGCGGGAGTAGAGACCCAGTACTTC,CASSSLAGVETQYF
TRBJ1-5,once,TRBV19,-,TGTGCCAGTAGTATGGTCAGGGGTTCAAATCAGCCCCAGCATTTT,CASSMVRGSNQPQHF
TRBJ2-5,once,TRBV7-2,TRBD1,TGTGCCAGCAGCTTATTCGTGGACAGGGTGCAAGAGACCCAGTACTTC,CASSLFVDRVQETQYF
TRBJ1-1,-,TRBV27,TRBD1,TGTGCCAGCAGTTTAAGGACAGGGGAGGAAGCTTTCTTT,CASSLRTGEEAFF
TRBJ2-1,once,TRBV7-9,-,TGTGCCAGCAGCTCAAGGGGGAGCTCCTACAATGAGCAGTTCTTC,CASSSRGSSYNEQFF
TRBJ1-1,-,TRBV5-6,-,TGTGCCAGCAGCGTGACACCGAACACTGAAGCTTTCTTT,CASSVTPNTEAFF
TRBJ1-3,-,TRBV9,-,TGTGCCAGCAGCCCCCAAAGGGACACAATCTCTGGAAACACCATATATTTT,CASSPQRDTISGNTIYF
TRBJ2-1,-,TRBV5-1,TRBD2,TGCGCCAGCAGCTTTGGGGCGGCCCCTAGCGGGGGGTACAATGAGCAGTTCTTC,CASSFGAAPSGGYNEQFF
TRBJ1-3,-,TRBV7-2,-,TGTGCCAGCAGCTTAGTATCGGGGTCTGGAAACACCATATATTTT,CASSLVSGSGNTIYF